This T cell receptor beta chain is from a study of T cells after posttransplantation cyclophosphamide. This clone has a handful of counts. Germline V gene sequence: CDR1 MDHEN, CDR2 SYDVKM. V lost 5 bases to trimming and J lost 3 bases; unmatched junction nucleotides: 7. The CDR3 covers 15 residues. The protocol was immunoSEQ multiplex PCR, while the TCRdb copy is restricted to in-frame clones and leaves out a portion. Found here are about 36,000 clones, no singletons; the ten largest cover 1% to 1.5%. The sequence derives from a girl aged 10-17 years in good health, CMV-negative, and a related stem cell transplant donor. The sequenced sample consisted of PBMCs. The chain joins TRBV28 to TRBJ1-1; 9 positions match TRBD1. CDR3 sequence: CASSLQGAQDTEAFF. CDR3 sequence (DNA): TGTGCCAGCAGTCTACAGGGGGCGCAAGACACTGAAGCTTTCTTT. The whole variable domain, filled in from reference TRBV28 and TRBJ1-1, reads DVKVTQSSRYLVKRTGEKVFLECVQDMDHENMFWYRQDPGLGLRLIYFSYDVKMKEKGDIPEGYSVSREKKERFSLILESASTNQTSMYLCASSLQGAQDTEAFFGQGTRLTVV.